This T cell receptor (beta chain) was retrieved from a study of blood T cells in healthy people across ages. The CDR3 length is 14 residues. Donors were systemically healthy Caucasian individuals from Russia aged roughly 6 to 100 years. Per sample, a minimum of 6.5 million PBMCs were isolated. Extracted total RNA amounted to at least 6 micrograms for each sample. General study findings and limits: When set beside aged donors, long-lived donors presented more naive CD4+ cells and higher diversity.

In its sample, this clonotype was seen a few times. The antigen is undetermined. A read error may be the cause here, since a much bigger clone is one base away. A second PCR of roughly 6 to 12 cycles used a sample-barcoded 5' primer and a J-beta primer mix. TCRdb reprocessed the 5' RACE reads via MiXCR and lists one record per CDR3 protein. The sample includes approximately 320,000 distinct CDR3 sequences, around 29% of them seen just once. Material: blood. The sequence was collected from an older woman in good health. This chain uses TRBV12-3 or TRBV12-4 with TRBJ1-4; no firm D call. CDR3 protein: CAGSLNSGDEKLFF. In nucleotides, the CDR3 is TGTGCCGGCAGTTTAAACAGCGGAGATGAAAAACTGTTTTTT.